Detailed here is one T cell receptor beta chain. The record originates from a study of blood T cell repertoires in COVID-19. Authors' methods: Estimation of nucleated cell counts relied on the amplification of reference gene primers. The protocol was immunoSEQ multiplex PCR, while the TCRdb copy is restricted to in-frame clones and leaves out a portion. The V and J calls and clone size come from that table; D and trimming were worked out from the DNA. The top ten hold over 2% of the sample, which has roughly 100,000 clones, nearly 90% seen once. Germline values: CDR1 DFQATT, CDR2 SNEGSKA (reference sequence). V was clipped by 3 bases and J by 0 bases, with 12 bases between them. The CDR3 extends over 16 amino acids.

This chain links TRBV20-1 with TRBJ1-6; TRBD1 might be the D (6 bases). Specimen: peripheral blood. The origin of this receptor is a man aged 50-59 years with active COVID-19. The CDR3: CSASGGQSSYNSPLHF. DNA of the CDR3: TGCAGTGCTAGTGGGGGGCAGAGCTCCTATAATTCACCCCTCCACTTT.